These 2 T cell receptor beta chains were sequenced from one sample in a study of response to subunit inactivated influenza vaccine. One entry per CDR3 protein, called by TCRdb with MiXCR from the RT-PCR reads. The data hold about 480,000 distinct CDR3 sequences, with roughly 23% observed a single time. The material was CD4+ T cells sorted from PBMCs, obtained more than 4 days after vaccination. These receptors all come from a man in his forties or fifties who received an inactivated influenza vaccine.

The J gene is TRBJ1-5, the V gene TRBV5-1; D may be TRBD1 (5 bases). Germline CDR1 and CDR2: SGHRS and YFSETQ. The CDR3 length is 13 residues. Trimming removed 4 bases at V and 11 bases at J, with 16 bases between. The CDR3 DNA follows: TGCGCCAGCAGCCCAGGGACTGGAGGGTCCCAGCATTTT. It yields the protein CASSPGTGGSQHF.

J is TRBJ2-1 and V is TRBV20-1; TRBD2 matches at 10 bases. CDR3 length: 13 residues. From germline, CDR1 is DFQATT and CDR2 SNEGSKA (reference sequence). V was clipped by 3 bases and J by 7 bases; unmatched bases: 3. The CDR3 region is CSASMTSGNEQFF. The CDR3 bases are TGCAGTGCTAGTATGACTAGCGGGAATGAGCAGTTCTTC.